This T cell receptor beta chain was identified in a study of Tregs in tolerant kidney transplant recipients. On this clone itself: From the germline J gene comes the end of the CDR3, since the read stops 3 residues before it.

Germline assignment: CDR1 LNHDA and CDR2 SQIVND (reference sequence). The CDR3 is 15 residues long. The ends lost 6 bases at V and 5 bases at J; junction bases unmatched: 9. Clones were read by immunoSEQ multiplex PCR, and TCRdb kept only the in-frame ones, dropping some. This sample contains under 55,000 clones. This TCR came from a human donor who received a combined kidney and bone marrow transplant. V usage is TRBV19 and J usage is TRBJ2-1, with 8 bases that match TRBD1. This material consisted of CD4+ T cells from blood, taken before the transplant. The sequenced CDR3 bases are TGTGCCAGTAGCCCAGACAGGGGCTGGGACAATGAG. Its translation: CASSPDRGWDNE. The complete CDR3 reads CASSPDRGWDNEQFF.